This T cell receptor beta chain was recorded in a study of molecular identifiers for immune sequencing clone quantification. Study outcomes and limitations: With a barcode shared among identical TCR molecules, highly expanded clone sizes could be underestimated. Beyond 20 RNA copies, clones held over 99% of effector molecules, compared with under 1% in naive cells.

This clonotype came up many times. No antigen is known for it. TCRdb reprocessed the PCR reads via MiXCR and lists one record per CDR3 protein. The data contain roughly 630,000 distinct CDR3 sequences, roughly 23% of them singletons. Per the germline V gene, CDR1 is DFQATT and CDR2 is SNEGSKA (reference sequence). The CDR3 has 13 amino acids. Trimming shortened V by 0 bases and J by 12 bases, and 14 bases separated the two germline ends. Naive CD8 T cells underwent sorting with the CD8+CD4-CCR7+CD45RA+ definition. This chain joins TRBV20-1 and TRBJ1-4; no reliable D call. Material: naive CD8+ T cells from blood, with Jurkat cell RNA spiked in. As for subset: FACS-sorted CD8+CD4-CCR7+CD45RA+ naive T cells. This clonotype was sampled from a human donor in good health. Some libraries in this study had Jurkat cell RNA spiked in. Here the CDR3 reads CSAREPGEGELFF. The CDR3 DNA sequence: TGCAGTGCTAGAGAACCCGGCGAGGGCGAACTGTTTTTT.